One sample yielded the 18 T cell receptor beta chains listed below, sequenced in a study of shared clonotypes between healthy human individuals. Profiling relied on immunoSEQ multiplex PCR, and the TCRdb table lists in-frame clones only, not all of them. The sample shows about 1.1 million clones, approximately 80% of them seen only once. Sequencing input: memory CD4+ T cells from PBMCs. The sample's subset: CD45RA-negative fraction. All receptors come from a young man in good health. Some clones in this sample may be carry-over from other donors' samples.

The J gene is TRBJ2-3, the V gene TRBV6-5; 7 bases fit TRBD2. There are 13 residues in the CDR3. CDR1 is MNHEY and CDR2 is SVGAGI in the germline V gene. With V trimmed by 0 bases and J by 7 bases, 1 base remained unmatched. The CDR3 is CASSYSGGYTQYF. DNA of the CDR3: TGTGCCAGCAGTTACTCCGGGGGGTATACGCAGTATTTT.

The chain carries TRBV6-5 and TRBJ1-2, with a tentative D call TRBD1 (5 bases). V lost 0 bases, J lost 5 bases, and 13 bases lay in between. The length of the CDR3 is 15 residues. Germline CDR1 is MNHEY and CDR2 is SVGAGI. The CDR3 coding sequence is TGTGCCAGCAGTTACTCTGCGCGAGGGACGTATGGCTACACCTTC. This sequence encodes CASSYSARGTYGYTF.

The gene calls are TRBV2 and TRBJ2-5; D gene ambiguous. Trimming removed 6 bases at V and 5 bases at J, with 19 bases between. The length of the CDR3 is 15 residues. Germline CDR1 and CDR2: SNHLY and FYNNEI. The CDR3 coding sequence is TGTGCCAGCAGGTACACTCTCCTTGTGGGGGAGACCCAGTACTTC. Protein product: CASRYTLLVGETQYF.

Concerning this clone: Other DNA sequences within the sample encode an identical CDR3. The CDR3 DNA sequence: TGCGCCAGCAGCTTGGGGGACAGCTACAATGAGCAGTTCTTC. Residues: CASSLGDSYNEQFF. V usage is TRBV5-1 and J usage is TRBJ2-1, with 7 bases fitting TRBD1. The CDR3 totals 14 residues. J was trimmed by 3 bases and V by 0 bases; bases with no gene match: 0. The germline gives CDR1 SGHRS, CDR2 YFSETQ.

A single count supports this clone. In DNA form, the CDR3 reads TGTGCCAGCAGCCGAAGCGGGAGGAGCTCCTACGAGCAGTACTTC. Amino acids: CASSRSGRSSYEQYF. This chain uses TRBV27 with TRBJ2-7, with 9 bases fitting TRBD2. The CDR3 sequence is 15 residues long. The germline V gene encodes CDR1 MNHEY and CDR2 SMNVEV (reference sequence). V dropped 6 bases and J dropped 0; count of bases not matched to a gene: 6.

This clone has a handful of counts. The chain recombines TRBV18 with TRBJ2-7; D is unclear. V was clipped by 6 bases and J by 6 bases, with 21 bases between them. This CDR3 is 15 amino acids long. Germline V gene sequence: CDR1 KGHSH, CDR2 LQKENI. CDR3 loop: CASSPSQTRLFEQYF. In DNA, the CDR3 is TGTGCCAGCTCCCCTAGTCAGACTCGCCTCTTCGAGCAGTACTTC.

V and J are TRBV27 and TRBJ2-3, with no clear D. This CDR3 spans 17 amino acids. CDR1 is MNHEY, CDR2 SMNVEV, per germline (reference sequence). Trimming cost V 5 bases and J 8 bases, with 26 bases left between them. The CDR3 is CASSPPRTRFHWSTQYF. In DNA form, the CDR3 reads TGTGCCAGCAGTCCCCCCCGGACCCGTTTTCATTGGAGTACGCAGTATTTT.

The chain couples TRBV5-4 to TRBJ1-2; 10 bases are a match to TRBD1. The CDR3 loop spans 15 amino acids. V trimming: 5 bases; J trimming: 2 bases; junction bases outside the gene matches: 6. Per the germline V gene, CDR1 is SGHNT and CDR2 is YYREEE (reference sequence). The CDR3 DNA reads TGTGCCAGCAGAGACGGACAGGGGGGCAACTATGGCTACACCTTC. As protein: CASRDGQGGNYGYTF.

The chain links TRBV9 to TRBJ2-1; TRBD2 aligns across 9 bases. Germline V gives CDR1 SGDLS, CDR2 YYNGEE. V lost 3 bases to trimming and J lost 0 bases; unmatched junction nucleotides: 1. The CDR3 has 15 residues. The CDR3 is CASSERGDSYNEQFF. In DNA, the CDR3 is TGTGCCAGCAGCGAGCGGGGGGACTCCTACAATGAGCAGTTCTTC. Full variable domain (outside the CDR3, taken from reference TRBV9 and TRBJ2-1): DSGVTQTPKHLITATGQRVTLRCSPRSGDLSVYWYQQSLDQGLQFLIQYYNGEERAKGNILERFSAQQFPDLHSELNLSSLELGDSALYFCASSERGDSYNEQFFGPGTRLTVL.

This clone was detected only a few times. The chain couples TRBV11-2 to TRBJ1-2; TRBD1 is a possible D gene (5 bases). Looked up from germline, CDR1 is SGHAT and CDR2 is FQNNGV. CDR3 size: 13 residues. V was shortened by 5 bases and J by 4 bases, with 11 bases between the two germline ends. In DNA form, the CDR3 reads TGTGCCAGCAGCCCGGGACTGCCCTATGGCTACACCTTC. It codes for CASSPGLPYGYTF.

The CDR3 sequence: CASSSLRSGLAIYEQYF. DNA for the CDR3: TGTGCCAGCAGCTCCCTGCGAAGTGGGCTAGCGATCTACGAGCAGTACTTC. The chain employs TRBV7-8 and TRBJ2-7; maybe TRBD2 (6 bases). Trimming removed 4 bases from V and 3 bases from J, with 22 bases in between. Germline V CDR1 and CDR2: SGHVS, FQNEAQ. The CDR3 loop spans 17 amino acids.

The CDR3 sequence is CASSQGSGGDTNEKLFF. CDR3 DNA: TGCGCCAGCAGCCAAGGTTCGGGCGGCGACACTAATGAAAAACTGTTTTTT. The rearrangement uses TRBV4-1 and TRBJ1-4; no clear D gene. Germline V gene sequence: CDR1 MGHRA, CDR2 YSYEKL. V dropped 1 base and J dropped 2 bases, with 14 bases sitting between them. The CDR3 extends over 17 amino acids.

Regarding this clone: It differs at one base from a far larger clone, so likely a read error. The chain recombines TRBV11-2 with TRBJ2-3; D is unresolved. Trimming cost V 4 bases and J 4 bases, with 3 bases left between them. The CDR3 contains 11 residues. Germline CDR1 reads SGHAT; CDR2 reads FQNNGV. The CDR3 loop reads CASSWADTQYF. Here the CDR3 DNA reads TGTGCCAGCAGCTGGGCAGATACGCAGTATTTT.

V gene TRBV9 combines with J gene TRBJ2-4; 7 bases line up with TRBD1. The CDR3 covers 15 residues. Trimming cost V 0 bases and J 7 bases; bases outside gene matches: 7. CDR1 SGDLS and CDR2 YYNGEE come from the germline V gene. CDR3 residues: CASSVADREINIQYF. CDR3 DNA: TGTGCCAGCAGCGTAGCCGACAGGGAAATCAACATTCAGTACTTC. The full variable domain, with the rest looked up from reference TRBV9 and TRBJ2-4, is DSGVTQTPKHLITATGQRVTLRCSPRSGDLSVYWYQQSLDQGLQFLIQYYNGEERAKGNILERFSAQQFPDLHSELNLSSLELGDSALYFCASSVADREINIQYFGAGTRLSVL.

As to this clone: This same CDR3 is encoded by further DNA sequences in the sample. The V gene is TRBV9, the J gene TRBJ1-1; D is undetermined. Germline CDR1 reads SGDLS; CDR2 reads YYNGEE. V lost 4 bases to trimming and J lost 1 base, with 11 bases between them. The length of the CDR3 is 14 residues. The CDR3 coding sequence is TGTGCCAGCAGCCCGACGGGAGGGAACACTGAAGCTTTCTTT. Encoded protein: CASSPTGGNTEAFF.

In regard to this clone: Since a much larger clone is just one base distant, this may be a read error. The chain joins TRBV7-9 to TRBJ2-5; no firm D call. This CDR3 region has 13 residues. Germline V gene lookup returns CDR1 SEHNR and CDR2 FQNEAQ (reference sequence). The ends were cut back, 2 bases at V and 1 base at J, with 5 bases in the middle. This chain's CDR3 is CASSLNSQETQYF. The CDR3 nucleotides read TGTGCCAGCAGCTTAAACAGCCAAGAGACCCAGTACTTC.

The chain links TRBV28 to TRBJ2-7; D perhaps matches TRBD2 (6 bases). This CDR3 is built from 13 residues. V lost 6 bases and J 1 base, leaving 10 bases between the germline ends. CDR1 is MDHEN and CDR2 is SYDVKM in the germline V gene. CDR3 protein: CASRTTRSYEQYF. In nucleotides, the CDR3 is TGTGCCAGCAGGACGACTAGATCCTACGAGCAGTACTTC.

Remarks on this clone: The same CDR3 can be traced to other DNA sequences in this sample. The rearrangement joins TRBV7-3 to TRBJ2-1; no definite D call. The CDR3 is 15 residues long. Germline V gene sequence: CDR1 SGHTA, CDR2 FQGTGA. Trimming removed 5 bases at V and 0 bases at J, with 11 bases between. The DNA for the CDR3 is TGTGCCAGCAGCCCCTCTAGAGACTCCTACAATGAGCAGTTCTTC. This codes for CASSPSRDSYNEQFF. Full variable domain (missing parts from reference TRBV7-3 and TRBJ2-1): GAGVSQTPSNKVTEKGKYVELRCDPISGHTALYWYRQSLGQGPEFLIYFQGTGAADDSGLPNDRFFAVRPEGSVSTLKIQRTERGDSAVYLCASSPSRDSYNEQFFGPGTRLTVL.